The 22 T cell receptor beta chains given below trace back to one sample, sequenced in a study of shared clonotypes between healthy human individuals. The repertoire was sequenced with immunoSEQ multiplex PCR; TCRdb's copy has only in-frame clones and lacks some. The sample yields some 1,600,000 clones, 98% seen once. Specimen: naive CD4+ T cells sorted from blood. Subset noted: CD45RA+ positively selected. The receptors originated from a man between 25 and 39 years old in good health.

The chain joins TRBV11-3 to TRBJ2-7; either TRBD1 or TRBD2 may supply D (5 bases each). Between the trimmed V and J ends, which lost 4 bases and 6 bases, there was a span of 13 bases. The CDR3 length is 13 residues. Germline CDR1 and CDR2: SGHNT and YENEEA. The CDR3 sequence: CASSSGPGGEQYF. The CDR3 DNA reads as TGTGCCAGCAGCTCGGGGCCTGGTGGCGAGCAGTACTTC. Full variable domain (missing parts from reference TRBV11-3 and TRBJ2-7): EAGVVQSPRYKIIEKKQPVAFWCNPISGHNTLYWYLQNLGQGPELLIRYENEEAVDDSQLPKDRFSAERLKGVDSTLKIQPAELGDSAVYLCASSSGPGGEQYFGPGTRLTVT.

This chain uses TRBV4-3 with TRBJ2-3; 8 bases match TRBD2. Germline V gene data show CDR1 as LGHNA and CDR2 as YSLEER. The junction had 11 bases not matched to a gene; V was cut back by 3 bases and J by 6 bases. This CDR3 is built from 16 residues. The CDR3 is CASSQAAVAGTDTQYF. As DNA, the CDR3 is TGCGCCAGCAGCCAGGCCGCGGTAGCGGGAACGGATACGCAGTATTTT.

V and J are TRBV7-2 and TRBJ2-3, with 8 nucleotides matching TRBD1. This CDR3 comprises 14 residues. Germline CDR1 and CDR2: SGHTA and FQGNSA. With 11 bases clipped from V and 4 bases from J, the junction kept 11 bases outside the gene matches. Written as DNA, the CDR3 is TGTGCCGGACGGGCAGGGGGCCCCTCAGATACGCAGTATTTT. It yields the protein CAGRAGGPSDTQYF.

The chain couples TRBV5-4 to TRBJ2-1, with 10 bases that match TRBD2. CDR1 SGHNT and CDR2 YYREEE come from the germline V gene (reference sequence). The ends lost 4 bases at V and 9 bases at J; junction bases unmatched: 16. CDR3 length equals 17 residues. The CDR3 is CASSKEGLASMIGEQFF. Here the CDR3 DNA reads TGTGCCAGCAGCAAAGAGGGACTAGCGTCTATGATTGGTGAGCAGTTCTTC.

The V and J genes are TRBV11-2 and TRBJ2-1; 10 bases are a match to TRBD1. This CDR3 has 15 amino acids. After removal of 8 bases from V and 8 bases from J, the junction contained 12 bases not matched to a gene. The V gene's germline CDR1 is SGHAT and CDR2 FQNNGV. The CDR3 DNA reads TGTGCCAGCTCAAAACCGGGACAGGGGTCGGATGAGCAGTTCTTC. This codes for CASSKPGQGSDEQFF. Together with reference TRBV11-2 and TRBJ2-1, the CDR3 gives the full variable domain: EAGVAQSPRYKIIEKRQSVAFWCNPISGHATLYWYQQILGQGPKLLIQFQNNGVVDDSQLPKDRFSAERLKGVDSTLKIQPAKLEDSAVYLCASSKPGQGSDEQFFGPGTRLTVL.

The chain is built from TRBV10-3 and TRBJ2-1; 10 nucleotides match TRBD2. CDR3 length equals 15 residues. Germline CDR1 ENHRY, CDR2 SYGVKD. Unmatched junction bases numbered 8, after V lost 4 bases and J lost 8 bases. CDR3 sequence (DNA): TGTGCCATCAGTGGTTTGCTAGCGGGAGTATATGAGCAGTTCTTC. It yields the protein CAISGLLAGVYEQFF.

The V gene is TRBV6-6, the J gene TRBJ2-3, with 7 bases aligning to TRBD2. The V gene end was trimmed by 2 bases and the J gene end by 2 bases; junction bases not matched to a gene: 7. CDR3 length: 16 amino acids. Germline CDR1 MNHNY, CDR2 SVGAGI (reference sequence). The CDR3 spells CASSYGLGGATDTQYF. CDR3 bases: TGTGCCAGCAGTTACGGACTAGGTGGGGCCACAGATACGCAGTATTTT.

The chain carries TRBV30 and TRBJ2-7, with 10 bases identical to TRBD2. Germline V gene data show CDR1 as GTSNPN and CDR2 as SVGIG (reference sequence). The CDR3 is 14 amino acids. Trimming at V came to 0 bases and at J to 6 bases, leaving 5 bases not matched to a gene. Here the CDR3 reads CAWSVLAGRTEQYF. The CDR3 nucleotides read TGTGCCTGGAGTGTACTAGCGGGACGTACCGAGCAGTACTTC.

The gene calls are TRBV9 and TRBJ2-3, with 10 bases lining up with TRBD2. Germline V gene sequence: CDR1 SGDLS, CDR2 YYNGEE. The CDR3 covers 16 residues. Germline trimming cut 3 bases from V and 6 bases from J; bases unmatched to any gene: 10. The CDR3: CASSAFGAGGGDTQYF. The CDR3 DNA sequence: TGTGCCAGCAGCGCCTTCGGAGCGGGAGGGGGGGATACGCAGTATTTT.

J is TRBJ2-3 and V is TRBV5-1; 7 nucleotides line up with TRBD2. Germline assignment: CDR1 SGHRS and CDR2 YFSETQ. V lost 5 bases to trimming and J lost 3 bases; unmatched junction nucleotides: 9. This CDR3 region has 15 residues. The CDR3 loop is CASSKTSPGTDTQYF. Written as DNA, the CDR3 is TGCGCCAGCAGTAAGACTAGCCCAGGGACAGATACGCAGTATTTT.

The chain has TRBV6-6 and TRBJ2-7; 7 bases fit TRBD1. The CDR3 is 13 residues long. Germline CDR1 and CDR2: MNHNY and SVGAGI (reference sequence). After removal of 4 bases from V and 9 bases from J, the junction contained 9 bases not matched to a gene. The CDR3 spells CASSSSTGIWQYF. CDR3 bases: TGTGCCAGCAGTTCCTCGACAGGGATTTGGCAGTACTTC.

This clone came up once. The rearrangement uses TRBV5-4 and TRBJ2-2; 9 nucleotides line up with TRBD1. The CDR3 is 16 residues long. The germline gives CDR1 SGHNT, CDR2 YYREEE (reference sequence). V trimming: 4 bases; J trimming: 0 bases; junction bases outside the gene matches: 4. CDR3 residues: CASSVTGGPNTGELFF. For the CDR3, the DNA is TGTGCCAGCAGCGTCACAGGGGGCCCGAACACCGGGGAGCTGTTTTTT.

The CDR3 nucleotides read TGTGCCAGCAGTTTCAGGGGTTGGCGGGATGAAAAACTGTTTTTT. It translates to CASSFRGWRDEKLFF. V usage is TRBV27 and J usage is TRBJ1-4, with a tentative D call TRBD1 (6 bases). Trimming shortened V by 3 bases and J by 6 bases, and 14 bases separated the two germline ends. Germline CDR1 is MNHEY and CDR2 is SMNVEV (reference sequence). This CDR3 is built from 15 residues.

The chain links TRBV27 to TRBJ2-6, with 10 bases matching TRBD1. CDR1 is MNHEY, CDR2 SMNVEV, per germline (reference sequence). The CDR3 has 19 amino acids. Trimming removed 4 bases from V and 0 bases from J; junction bases left unmatched: 9. The CDR3 spells CASSSPTGQGSSGANVLTF. The CDR3 DNA follows: TGTGCCAGCAGTTCCCCTACGGGACAGGGGTCCTCTGGGGCCAACGTCCTGACTTTC.

The chain joins TRBV19 to TRBJ1-5; TRBD1 agrees at 9 bases. The V gene end was trimmed by 5 bases and the J gene end by 7 bases; junction bases not matched to a gene: 12. The CDR3 totals 16 residues. CDR1 is LNHDA, CDR2 SQIVND, per germline (reference sequence). The DNA of the CDR3 is TGTGCCAGTAGTTCGATAACAGGGGGCGCGGGACAGCCCCAGCATTTT. Protein: CASSSITGGAGQPQHF.

The chain uses TRBV15 and TRBJ2-7, with 8 bases lining up with TRBD1. The germline CDR1 and CDR2 sequences are LNHNV and YYDKDF (reference sequence). After removal of 3 bases from V and 2 bases from J, the junction contained 6 bases not matched to a gene. This CDR3 is built from 15 residues. The CDR3 loop is CATSSLGDRTYEQYF. In DNA form, the CDR3 reads TGTGCCACCAGCAGCCTGGGGGACAGGACCTACGAGCAGTACTTC. The variable domain in full, with the rest retrieved from reference TRBV15 and TRBJ2-7, is DAMVIQNPRYQVTQFGKPVTLSCSQTLNHNVMYWYQQKSSQAPKLLFHYYDKDFNNEADTPDNFQSRRPNTSFCFLDIRSPGLGDTAMYLCATSSLGDRTYEQYFGPGTRLTVT.

The chain couples TRBV9 to TRBJ2-3; a weak D match, TRBD2 (6 bases). This CDR3 spans 14 amino acids. Trimming shortened V by 2 bases and J by 4 bases, and 11 bases separated the two germline ends. Germline V gene data show CDR1 as SGDLS and CDR2 as YYNGEE. The CDR3: CASSVGDFSDTQYF. The CDR3 DNA sequence: TGTGCCAGCAGCGTGGGGGACTTCTCAGATACGCAGTATTTT.

The J gene is TRBJ1-1, the V gene TRBV30; D ambiguous. Germline CDR1 is GTSNPN and CDR2 is SVGIG (reference sequence). V was shortened by 3 bases and J by 5 bases, with 10 bases between the two germline ends. This CDR3 has 12 residues. As DNA, the CDR3 is TGTGCCTGGAGGGTAATGTTGACTGAAGCTTTCTTT. As protein: CAWRVMLTEAFF.

CDR3 sequence (DNA): TGTGCCAGCAAGGGGACAGGGGTCTTTGAAGCTTTCTTT. It encodes CASKGTGVFEAFF. V gene TRBV28 combines with J gene TRBJ1-1, with 10 bases that match TRBD1. The CDR3 totals 13 residues. V trimming: 7 bases; J trimming: 7 bases; junction bases outside the gene matches: 6. CDR1 and CDR2 (germline): MDHEN, SYDVKM.

The chain carries TRBV28 and TRBJ2-1, with TRBD1 matching over 9 bases. The CDR3 extends over 16 amino acids. V was pared by 5 bases and J by 3 bases, with 8 bases of the junction left unmatched. The germline V gene encodes CDR1 MDHEN and CDR2 SYDVKM. CDR3 protein: CASSENRGRFYNEQFF. Written as DNA, the CDR3 is TGTGCCAGCAGTGAAAACAGGGGGCGTTTCTACAATGAGCAGTTCTTC. The complete variable domain, with remaining parts taken from reference TRBV28 and TRBJ2-1, reads DVKVTQSSRYLVKRTGEKVFLECVQDMDHENMFWYRQDPGLGLRLIYFSYDVKMKEKGDIPEGYSVSREKKERFSLILESASTNQTSMYLCASSENRGRFYNEQFFGPGTRLTVL.

Comment on this clone: This sample includes further DNA sequences coding for the same CDR3. The chain carries TRBV7-9 and TRBJ1-5, with D unclear. V was shortened by 1 base and J by 4 bases, with 8 bases between the two germline ends. Germline V CDR1 and CDR2: SEHNR, FQNEAQ (reference sequence). The CDR3 covers 14 residues. CDR3 nucleotide sequence: TGTGCCAGCAGCTTAGGAGGGTTTAATCAGCCCCAGCATTTT. This encodes CASSLGGFNQPQHF.

The chain employs TRBV28 and TRBJ2-1; D remains ambiguous. Germline lookup yields CDR1 MDHEN and CDR2 SYDVKM. This CDR3 has 15 residues. Trimming cost V 2 bases and J 8 bases, with 16 bases left between them. In DNA, the CDR3 is TGTGCCAGCAGTTTACGGCGAATGGGTGGTGATGAGCAGTTCTTC. As protein: CASSLRRMGGDEQFF.